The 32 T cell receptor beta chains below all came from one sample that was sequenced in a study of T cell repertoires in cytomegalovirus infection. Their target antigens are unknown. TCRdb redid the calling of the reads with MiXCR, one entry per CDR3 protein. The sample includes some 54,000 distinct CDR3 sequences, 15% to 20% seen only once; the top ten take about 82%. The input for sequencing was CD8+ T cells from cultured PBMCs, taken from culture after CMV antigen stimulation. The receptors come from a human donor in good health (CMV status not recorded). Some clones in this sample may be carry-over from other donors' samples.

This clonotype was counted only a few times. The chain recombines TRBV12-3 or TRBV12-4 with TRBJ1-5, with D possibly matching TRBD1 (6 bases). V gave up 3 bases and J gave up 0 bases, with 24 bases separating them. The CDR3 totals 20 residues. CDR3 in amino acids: CASSFPETGSKPYSNQPQHF. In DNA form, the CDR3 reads TGTGCCAGCAGTTTCCCTGAGACAGGCTCCAAACCATATAGCAATCAGCCCCAGCATTTT.

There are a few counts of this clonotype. This chain's CDR3 is CASSSRTEAFF. DNA of the CDR3: TGTGCCAGCAGCTCCCGGACTGAAGCTTTCTTT. The J gene is TRBJ1-1, the V gene TRBV7-8; the D is unclear. Germline CDR1 and CDR2: SGHVS and FQNEAQ. This CDR3 contains 11 residues. V shed 4 bases and J shed 5 bases, with 5 bases lying between them.

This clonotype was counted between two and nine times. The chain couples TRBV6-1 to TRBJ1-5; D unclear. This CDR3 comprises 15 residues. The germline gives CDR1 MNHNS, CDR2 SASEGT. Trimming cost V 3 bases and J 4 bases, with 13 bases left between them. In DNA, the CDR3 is TGTGCCAGCAGTGATTTTTGGTCACCTAATCAGCCCCAGCATTTT. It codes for CASSDFWSPNQPQHF.

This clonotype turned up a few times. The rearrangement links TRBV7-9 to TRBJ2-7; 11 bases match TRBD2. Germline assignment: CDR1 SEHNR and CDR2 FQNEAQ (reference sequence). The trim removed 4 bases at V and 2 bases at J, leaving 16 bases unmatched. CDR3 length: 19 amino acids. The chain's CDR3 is CASSSRSSEGLADAYEQYF. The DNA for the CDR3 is TGTGCCAGCAGCTCCCGATCCTCTGAGGGACTAGCGGACGCCTACGAGCAGTACTTC.

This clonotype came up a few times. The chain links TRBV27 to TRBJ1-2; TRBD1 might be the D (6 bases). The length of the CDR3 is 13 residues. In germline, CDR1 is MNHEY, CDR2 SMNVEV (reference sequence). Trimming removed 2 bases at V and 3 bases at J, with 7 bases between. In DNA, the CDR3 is TGTGCCAGCAGTTTAGGACAGCACTATGGCTACACCTTC. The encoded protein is CASSLGQHYGYTF.

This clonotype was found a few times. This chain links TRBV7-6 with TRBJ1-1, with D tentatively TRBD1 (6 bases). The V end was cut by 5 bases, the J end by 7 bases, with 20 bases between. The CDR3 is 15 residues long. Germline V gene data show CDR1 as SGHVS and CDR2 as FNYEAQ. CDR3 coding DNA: TGTGCCAGCAGCCCATCAAGGGGGACCGCGAGTGAAGCTTTCTTT. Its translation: CASSPSRGTASEAFF.

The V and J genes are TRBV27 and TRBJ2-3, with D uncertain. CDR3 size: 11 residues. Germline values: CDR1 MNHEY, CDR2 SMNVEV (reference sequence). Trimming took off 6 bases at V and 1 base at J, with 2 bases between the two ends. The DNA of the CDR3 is TGTGCCAGCAGGGGCACAGATACGCAGTATTTT. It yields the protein CASRGTDTQYF.

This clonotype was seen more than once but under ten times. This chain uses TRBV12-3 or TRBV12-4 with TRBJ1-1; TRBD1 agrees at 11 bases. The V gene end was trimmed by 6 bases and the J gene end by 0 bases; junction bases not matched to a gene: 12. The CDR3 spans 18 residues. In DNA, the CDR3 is TGTGCCAGCAGCCCCGGGGAAGGACAGGGGGCGGTGAACACTGAAGCTTTCTTT. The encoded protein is CASSPGEGQGAVNTEAFF.

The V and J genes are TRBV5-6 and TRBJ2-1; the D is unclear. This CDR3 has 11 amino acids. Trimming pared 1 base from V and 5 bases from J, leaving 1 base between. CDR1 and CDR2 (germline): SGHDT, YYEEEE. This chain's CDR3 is CASSLNNEQFF. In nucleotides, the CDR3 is TGTGCCAGCAGCTTGAACAATGAGCAGTTCTTC.

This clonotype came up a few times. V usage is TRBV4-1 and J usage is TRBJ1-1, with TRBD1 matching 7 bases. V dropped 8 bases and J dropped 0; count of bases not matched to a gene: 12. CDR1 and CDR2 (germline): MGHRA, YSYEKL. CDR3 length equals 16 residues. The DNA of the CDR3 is TGCGCCAGCCAACCCCGGGACAGTAGGCTGAACACTGAAGCTTTCTTT. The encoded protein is CASQPRDSRLNTEAFF.

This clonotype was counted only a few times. The CDR3 is CASSGGFRGPPDTEAFF. The CDR3 DNA reads as TGTGCCAGCAGCGGGGGTTTTCGCGGGCCGCCAGACACTGAAGCTTTCTTT. The chain combines TRBV5-6 with TRBJ1-1; perhaps TRBD1 as D (5 bases). The CDR3 loop spans 17 amino acids. The V and J ends lost 4 bases and 3 bases respectively, with 22 bases between them. The germline V gene has CDR1 SGHDT and CDR2 YYEEEE.

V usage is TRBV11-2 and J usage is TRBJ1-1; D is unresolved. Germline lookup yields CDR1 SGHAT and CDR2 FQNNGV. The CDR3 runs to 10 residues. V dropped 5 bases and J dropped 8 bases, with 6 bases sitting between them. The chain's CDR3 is CASSKPEAFF. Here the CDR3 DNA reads TGTGCCAGCAGCAAACCCGAAGCTTTCTTT.

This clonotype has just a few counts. The CDR3: CATSTDDRAGANVLTF. DNA for the CDR3: TGTGCCACCAGCACCGACGACAGGGCTGGGGCCAACGTCCTGACTTTC. The V gene is TRBV15, the J gene TRBJ2-6, with 7 bases identical to TRBD1. Germline lookup yields CDR1 LNHNV and CDR2 YYDKDF (reference sequence). V lost 4 bases, J lost 2 bases, and 5 bases stayed unmatched. This CDR3 spans 16 amino acids.

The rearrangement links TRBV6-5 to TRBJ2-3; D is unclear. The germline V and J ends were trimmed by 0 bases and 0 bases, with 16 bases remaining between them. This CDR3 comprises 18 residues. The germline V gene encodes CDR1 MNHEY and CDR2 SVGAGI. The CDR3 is CASSYSPSSRASTDTQYF. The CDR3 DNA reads TGTGCCAGCAGTTACTCCCCCAGCAGTCGTGCTAGCACAGATACGCAGTATTTT.

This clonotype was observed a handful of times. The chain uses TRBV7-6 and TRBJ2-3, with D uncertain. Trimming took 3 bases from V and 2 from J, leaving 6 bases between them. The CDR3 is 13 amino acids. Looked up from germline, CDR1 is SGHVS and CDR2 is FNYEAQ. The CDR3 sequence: CASSFSYTDTQYF. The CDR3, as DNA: TGTGCCAGCAGCTTTTCCTACACAGATACGCAGTATTTT.

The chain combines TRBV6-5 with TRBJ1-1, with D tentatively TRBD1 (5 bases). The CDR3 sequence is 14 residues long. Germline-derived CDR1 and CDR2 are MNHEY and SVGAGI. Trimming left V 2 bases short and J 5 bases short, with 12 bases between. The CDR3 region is CASSYQGLRTEAFF. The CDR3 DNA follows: TGTGCCAGCAGTTACCAGGGATTAAGGACTGAAGCTTTCTTT.

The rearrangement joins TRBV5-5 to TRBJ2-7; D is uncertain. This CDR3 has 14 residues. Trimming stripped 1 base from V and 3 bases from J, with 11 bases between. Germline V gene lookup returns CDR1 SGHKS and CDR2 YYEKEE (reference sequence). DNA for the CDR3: TGTGCCAGCAGCTTGCTACCAGGCAACTACGAGCAGTACTTC. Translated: CASSLLPGNYEQYF. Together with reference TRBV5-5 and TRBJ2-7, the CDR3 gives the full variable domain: DAGVTQSPTHLIKTRGQQVTLRCSPISGHKSVSWYQQVLGQGPQFIFQYYEKEERGRGNFPDRFSARQFPNYSSELNVNALLLGDSALYLCASSLLPGNYEQYFGPGTRLTVT.

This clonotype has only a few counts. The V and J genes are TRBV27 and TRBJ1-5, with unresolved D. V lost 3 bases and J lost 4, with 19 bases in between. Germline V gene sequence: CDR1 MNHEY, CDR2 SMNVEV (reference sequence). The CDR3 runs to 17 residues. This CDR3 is CASSFMGGPGINQPQHF. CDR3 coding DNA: TGTGCCAGCAGTTTTATGGGTGGTCCCGGGATTAATCAGCCCCAGCATTTT.

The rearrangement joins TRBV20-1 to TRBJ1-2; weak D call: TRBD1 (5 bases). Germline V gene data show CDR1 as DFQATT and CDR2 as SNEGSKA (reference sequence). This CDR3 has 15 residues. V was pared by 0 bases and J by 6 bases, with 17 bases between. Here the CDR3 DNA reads TGCAGTGCTAGAGACCGCCTAAGGCAGGGAGATGGCTACACCTTC. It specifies CSARDRLRQGDGYTF.

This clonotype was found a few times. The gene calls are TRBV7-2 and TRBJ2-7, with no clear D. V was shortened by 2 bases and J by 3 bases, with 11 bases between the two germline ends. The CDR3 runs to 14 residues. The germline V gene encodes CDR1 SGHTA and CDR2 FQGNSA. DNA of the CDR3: TGTACCAGCAGCTTACACGAGGAGTACTACGAGCAGTACTTC. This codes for CTSSLHEEYYEQYF.

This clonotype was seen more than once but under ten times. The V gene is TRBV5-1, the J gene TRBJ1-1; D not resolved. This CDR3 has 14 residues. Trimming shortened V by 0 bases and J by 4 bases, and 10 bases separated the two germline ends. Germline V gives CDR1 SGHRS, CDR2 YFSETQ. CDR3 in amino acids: CASSLGQLGTEAFF. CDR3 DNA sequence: TGCGCCAGCAGCTTGGGGCAGTTGGGCACTGAAGCTTTCTTT.

The CDR3 here is CASSQDPGVNYGYTF. The CDR3 bases are TGTGCCAGCAGCCAAGACCCCGGGGTTAATTATGGCTACACCTTC. This chain links TRBV4-2 with TRBJ1-2, with D unresolved. V lost 0 bases and J 5 bases, leaving 13 bases between the germline ends. The CDR3 is 15 amino acids. CDR1 and CDR2 from the germline V gene are LGHNA and YNFKEQ.

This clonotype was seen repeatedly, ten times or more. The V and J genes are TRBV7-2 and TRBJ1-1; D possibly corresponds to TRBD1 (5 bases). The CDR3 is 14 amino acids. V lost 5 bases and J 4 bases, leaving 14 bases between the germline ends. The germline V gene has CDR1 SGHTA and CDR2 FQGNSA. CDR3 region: CASSPVGGSTEAFF. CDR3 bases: TGTGCCAGCAGCCCAGTTGGGGGGTCCACTGAAGCTTTCTTT. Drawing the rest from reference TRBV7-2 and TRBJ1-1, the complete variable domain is GAGVSQSPSNKVTEKGKDVELRCDPISGHTALYWYRQSLGQGLEFLIYFQGNSAPDKSGLPSDRFSAERTGGSVSTLTIQRTQQEDSAVYLCASSPVGGSTEAFFGQGTRLTVV.

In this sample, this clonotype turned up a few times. CDR3 in DNA: TGTGCCAGCAGTGAAGCAAGAAGTGGGGCAATGGGGAGAAACGAGCAGTACTTC. It is translated as CASSEARSGAMGRNEQYF. The genes are TRBV6-1 and TRBJ2-7, with D perhaps being TRBD1 or TRBD2 (5 bases each). Germline-derived CDR1 and CDR2 are MNHNS and SASEGT. V was trimmed by 0 bases and J by 5 bases, leaving 23 bases between them. The CDR3 is made up of 18 amino acids.

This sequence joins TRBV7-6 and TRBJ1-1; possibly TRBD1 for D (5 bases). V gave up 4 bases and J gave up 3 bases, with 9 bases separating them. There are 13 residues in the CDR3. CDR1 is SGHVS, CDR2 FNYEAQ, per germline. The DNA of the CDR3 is TGTGCCAGCAGCTATACAGGATACACTGAAGCTTTCTTT. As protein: CASSYTGYTEAFF.

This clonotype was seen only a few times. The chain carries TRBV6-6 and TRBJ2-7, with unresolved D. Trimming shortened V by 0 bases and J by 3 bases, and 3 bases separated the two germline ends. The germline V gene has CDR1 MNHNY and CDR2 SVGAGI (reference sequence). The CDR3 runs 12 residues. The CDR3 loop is CASSYSNYEQYF. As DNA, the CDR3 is TGTGCCAGCAGTTACTCAAACTACGAGCAGTACTTC.

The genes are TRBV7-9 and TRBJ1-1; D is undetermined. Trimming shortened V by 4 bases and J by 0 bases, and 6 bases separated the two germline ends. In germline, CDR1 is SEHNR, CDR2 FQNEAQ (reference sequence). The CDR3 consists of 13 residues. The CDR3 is CASSSPLNTEAFF. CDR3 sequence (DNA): TGTGCCAGCAGCTCGCCATTGAACACTGAAGCTTTCTTT.

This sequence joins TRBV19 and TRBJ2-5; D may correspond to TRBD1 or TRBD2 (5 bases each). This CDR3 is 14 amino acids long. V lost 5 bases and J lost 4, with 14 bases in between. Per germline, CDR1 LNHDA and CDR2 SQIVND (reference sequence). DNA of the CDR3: TGTGCCAGTAGTCCCCGGGGCCTGAGAGAGACCCAGTACTTC. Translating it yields CASSPRGLRETQYF.

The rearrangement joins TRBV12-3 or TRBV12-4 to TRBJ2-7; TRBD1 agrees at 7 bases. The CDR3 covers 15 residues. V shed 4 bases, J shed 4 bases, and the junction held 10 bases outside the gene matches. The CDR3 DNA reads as TGTGCCAGCAGTTCGCGCCAAACAGGGGAGTACGAGCAGTACTTC. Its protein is CASSSRQTGEYEQYF.

CDR3 DNA sequence: TGTGCTAGTGGTTTGGGACGGGTCAATCAGCCCCAGCATTTT. The encoded protein is CASGLGRVNQPQHF. The genes are TRBV12-5 and TRBJ1-5; D is unresolved. Per germline, CDR1 LGHNT and CDR2 FRNRAP. V shed 1 base and J shed 3 bases, with 7 bases lying between them. This CDR3 has 14 residues. Drawing the rest from reference TRBV12-5 and TRBJ1-5, the complete variable domain is DARVTQTPRHKVTEMGQEVTMRCQPILGHNTVFWYRQTMMQGLELLAYFRNRAPLDDSGMPKDRFSAEMPDATLATLKIQPSEPRDSAVYFCASGLGRVNQPQHFGDGTRLSIL.

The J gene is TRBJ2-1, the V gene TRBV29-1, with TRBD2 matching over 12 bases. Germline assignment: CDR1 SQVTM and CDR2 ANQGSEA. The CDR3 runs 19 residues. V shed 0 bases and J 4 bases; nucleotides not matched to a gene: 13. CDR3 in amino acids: CSVEDTLGTSGPGYNEQFF. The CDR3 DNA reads TGCAGCGTTGAAGATACCTTGGGGACTAGCGGGCCCGGGTACAATGAGCAGTTCTTC.

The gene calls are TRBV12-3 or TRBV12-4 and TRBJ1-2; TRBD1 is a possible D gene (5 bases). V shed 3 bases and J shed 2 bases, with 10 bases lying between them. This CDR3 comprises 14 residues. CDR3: CASSFPAGNYGYTF. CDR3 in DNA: TGTGCCAGCAGTTTTCCCGCAGGGAACTATGGCTACACCTTC.